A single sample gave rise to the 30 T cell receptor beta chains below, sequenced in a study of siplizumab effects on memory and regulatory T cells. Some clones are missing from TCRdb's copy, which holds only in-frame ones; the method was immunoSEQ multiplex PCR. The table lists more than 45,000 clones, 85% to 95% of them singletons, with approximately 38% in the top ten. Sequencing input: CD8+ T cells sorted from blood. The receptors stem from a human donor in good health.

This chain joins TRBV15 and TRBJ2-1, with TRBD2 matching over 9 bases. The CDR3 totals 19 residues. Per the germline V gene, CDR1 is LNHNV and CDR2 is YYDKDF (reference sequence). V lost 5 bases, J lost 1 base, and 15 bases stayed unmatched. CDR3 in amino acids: CATSRTSLSGGTSYNEQFF. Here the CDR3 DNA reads TGTGCCACCAGCCGAACGAGCTTAAGCGGGGGGACTTCCTACAATGAGCAGTTCTTC.

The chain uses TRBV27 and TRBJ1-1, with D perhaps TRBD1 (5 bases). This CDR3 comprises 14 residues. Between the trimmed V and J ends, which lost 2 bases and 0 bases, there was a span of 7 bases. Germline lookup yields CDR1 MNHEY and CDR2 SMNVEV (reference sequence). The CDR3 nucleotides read TGTGCCAGCAGTTTAGGGGGTATGAACACTGAAGCTTTCTTT. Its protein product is CASSLGGMNTEAFF.

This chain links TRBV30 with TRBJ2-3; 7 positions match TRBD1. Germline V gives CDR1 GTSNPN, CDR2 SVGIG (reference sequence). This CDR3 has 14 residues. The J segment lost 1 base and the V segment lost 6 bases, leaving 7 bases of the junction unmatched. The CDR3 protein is CACSSGTGTDTQYF. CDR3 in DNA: TGTGCCTGCTCTTCCGGGACAGGCACAGATACGCAGTATTTT.

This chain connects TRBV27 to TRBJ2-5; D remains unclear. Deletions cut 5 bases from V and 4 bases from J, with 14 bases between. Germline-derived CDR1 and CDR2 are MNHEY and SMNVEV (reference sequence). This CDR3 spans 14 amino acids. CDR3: CASSLGVVGETQYF. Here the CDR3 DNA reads TGTGCCAGCAGTCTTGGGGTCGTGGGAGAGACCCAGTACTTC.

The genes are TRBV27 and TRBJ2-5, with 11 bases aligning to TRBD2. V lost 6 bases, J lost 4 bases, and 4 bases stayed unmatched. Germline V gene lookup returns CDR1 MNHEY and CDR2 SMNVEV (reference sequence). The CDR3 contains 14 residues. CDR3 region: CASSQLAGAETQYF. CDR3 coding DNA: TGTGCCAGCAGCCAACTAGCGGGAGCAGAGACCCAGTACTTC.

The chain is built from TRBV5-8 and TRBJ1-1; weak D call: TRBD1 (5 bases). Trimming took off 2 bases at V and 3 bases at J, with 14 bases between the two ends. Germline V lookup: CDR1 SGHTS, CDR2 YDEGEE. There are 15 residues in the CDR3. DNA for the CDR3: TGTGCCAGCAGCTTCTACCCCCCGGGGGACACTGAAGCTTTCTTT. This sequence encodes CASSFYPPGDTEAFF.

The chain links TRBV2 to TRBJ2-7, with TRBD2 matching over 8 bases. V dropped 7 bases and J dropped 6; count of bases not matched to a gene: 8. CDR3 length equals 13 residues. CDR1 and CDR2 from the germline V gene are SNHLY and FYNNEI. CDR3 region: CASMGLGVSEQYF. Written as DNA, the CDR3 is TGTGCCAGCATGGGACTAGGAGTATCCGAGCAGTACTTC.

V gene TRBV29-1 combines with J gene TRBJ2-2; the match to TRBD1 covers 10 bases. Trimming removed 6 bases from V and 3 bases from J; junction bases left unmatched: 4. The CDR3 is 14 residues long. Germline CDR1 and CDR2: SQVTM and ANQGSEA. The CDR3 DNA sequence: TGCAGCGTCCCAGACAGGGGGCACACCGGGGAGCTGTTTTTT. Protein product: CSVPDRGHTGELFF.

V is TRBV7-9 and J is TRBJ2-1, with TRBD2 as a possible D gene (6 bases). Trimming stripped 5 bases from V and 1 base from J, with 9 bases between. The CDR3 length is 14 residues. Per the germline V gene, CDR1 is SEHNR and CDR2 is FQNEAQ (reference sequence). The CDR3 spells CASSGRESYNEQFF. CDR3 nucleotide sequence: TGTGCCAGCAGCGGCCGGGAGTCCTACAATGAGCAGTTCTTC.

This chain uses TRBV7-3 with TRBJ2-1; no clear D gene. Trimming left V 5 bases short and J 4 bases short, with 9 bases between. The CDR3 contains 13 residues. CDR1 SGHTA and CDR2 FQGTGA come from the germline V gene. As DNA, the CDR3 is TGTGCCAGCAGCCCGACCAGTTACAATGAGCAGTTCTTC. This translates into CASSPTSYNEQFF.

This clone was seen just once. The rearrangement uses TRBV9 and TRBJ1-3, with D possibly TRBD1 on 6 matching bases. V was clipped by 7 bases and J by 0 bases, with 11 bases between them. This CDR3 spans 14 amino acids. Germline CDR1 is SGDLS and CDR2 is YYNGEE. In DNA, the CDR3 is TGTGCCAGCTCAGGGGCTTCCTCTGGAAACACCATATATTTT. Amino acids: CASSGASSGNTIYF.

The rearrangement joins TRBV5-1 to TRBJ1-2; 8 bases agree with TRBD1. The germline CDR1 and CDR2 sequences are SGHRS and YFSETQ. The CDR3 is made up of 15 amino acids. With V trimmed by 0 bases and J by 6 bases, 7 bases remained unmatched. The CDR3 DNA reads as TGCGCCAGCAGCTTGGCGGCAGGGGGCGAGGATGGCTACACCTTC. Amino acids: CASSLAAGGEDGYTF.

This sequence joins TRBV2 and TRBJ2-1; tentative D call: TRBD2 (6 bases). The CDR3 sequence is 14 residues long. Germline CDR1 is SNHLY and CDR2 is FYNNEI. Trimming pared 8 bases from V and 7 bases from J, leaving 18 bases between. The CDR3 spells CASGLGRRENEQFF. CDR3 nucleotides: TGTGCCAGCGGACTTGGGCGGAGGGAGAATGAGCAGTTCTTC.

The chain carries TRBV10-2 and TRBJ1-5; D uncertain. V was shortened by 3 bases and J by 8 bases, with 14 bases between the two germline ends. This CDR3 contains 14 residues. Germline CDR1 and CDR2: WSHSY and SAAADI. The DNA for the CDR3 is TGCGCCAGCAGTGAAGCCGCCCAGTCGGAGCCCCAGCATTTT. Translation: CASSEAAQSEPQHF.

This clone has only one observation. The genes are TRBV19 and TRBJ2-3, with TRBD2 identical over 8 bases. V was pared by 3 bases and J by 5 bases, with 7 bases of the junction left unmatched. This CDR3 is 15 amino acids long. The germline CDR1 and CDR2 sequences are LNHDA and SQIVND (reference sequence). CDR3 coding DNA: TGTGCCAGTAGTATCGGACTAGCCCCAGGAGATACGCAGTATTTT. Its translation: CASSIGLAPGDTQYF.

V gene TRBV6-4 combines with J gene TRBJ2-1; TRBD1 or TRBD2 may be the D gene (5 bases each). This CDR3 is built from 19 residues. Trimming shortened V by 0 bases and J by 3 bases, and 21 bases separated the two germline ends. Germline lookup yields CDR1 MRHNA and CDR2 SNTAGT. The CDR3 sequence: CASSDSSGGSRGLYNEQFF. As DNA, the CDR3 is TGTGCCAGCAGTGACTCGAGCGGCGGCTCGAGGGGCCTCTACAATGAGCAGTTCTTC.

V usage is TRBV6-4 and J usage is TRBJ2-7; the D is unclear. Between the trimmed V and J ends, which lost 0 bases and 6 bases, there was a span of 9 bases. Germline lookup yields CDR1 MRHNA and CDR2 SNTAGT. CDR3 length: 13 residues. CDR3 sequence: CASSDSLWGEQYF. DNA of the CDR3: TGTGCCAGCAGTGACTCGTTGTGGGGCGAGCAGTACTTC.

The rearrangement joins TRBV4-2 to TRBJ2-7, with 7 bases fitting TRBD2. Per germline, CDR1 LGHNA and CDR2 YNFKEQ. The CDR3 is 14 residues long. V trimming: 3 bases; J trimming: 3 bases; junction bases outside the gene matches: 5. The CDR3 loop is CASSQRSSGYEQYF. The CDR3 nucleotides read TGTGCCAGCAGCCAGAGGTCTAGCGGCTACGAGCAGTACTTC.

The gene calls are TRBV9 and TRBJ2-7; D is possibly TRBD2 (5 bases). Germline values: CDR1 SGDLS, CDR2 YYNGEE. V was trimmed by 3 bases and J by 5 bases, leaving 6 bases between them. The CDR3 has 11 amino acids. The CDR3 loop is CASSAGDEQYF. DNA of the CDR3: TGTGCCAGCAGCGCCGGGGACGAGCAGTACTTC. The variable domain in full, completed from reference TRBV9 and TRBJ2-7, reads DSGVTQTPKHLITATGQRVTLRCSPRSGDLSVYWYQQSLDQGLQFLIQYYNGEERAKGNILERFSAQQFPDLHSELNLSSLELGDSALYFCASSAGDEQYFGPGTRLTVT.

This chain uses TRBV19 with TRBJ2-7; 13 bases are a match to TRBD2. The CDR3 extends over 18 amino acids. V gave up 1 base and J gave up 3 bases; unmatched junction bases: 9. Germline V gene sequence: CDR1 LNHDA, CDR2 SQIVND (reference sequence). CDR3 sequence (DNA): TGTGCCAGTAGTATAGGTGGGGGGACTAGCGGGATTATCTACGAGCAGTACTTC. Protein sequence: CASSIGGGTSGIIYEQYF.

CDR3 loop: CASGWGAGVGEQYF. CDR3 in DNA: TGTGCTAGTGGCTGGGGAGCGGGAGTCGGCGAGCAGTACTTC. The V and J genes are TRBV12-5 and TRBJ2-7, with 8 positions matching TRBD2. CDR3 length: 14 residues. The V gene's germline CDR1 is LGHNT and CDR2 FRNRAP. With V trimmed by 6 bases and J by 6 bases, 10 bases remained unmatched.

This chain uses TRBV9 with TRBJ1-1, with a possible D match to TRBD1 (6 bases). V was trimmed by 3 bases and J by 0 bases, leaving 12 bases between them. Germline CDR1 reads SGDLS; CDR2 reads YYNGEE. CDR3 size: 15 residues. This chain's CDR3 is CASSAGVGVNTEAFF. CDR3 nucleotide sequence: TGTGCCAGCAGCGCAGGGGTTGGGGTGAACACTGAAGCTTTCTTT. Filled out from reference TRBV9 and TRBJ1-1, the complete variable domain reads DSGVTQTPKHLITATGQRVTLRCSPRSGDLSVYWYQQSLDQGLQFLIQYYNGEERAKGNILERFSAQQFPDLHSELNLSSLELGDSALYFCASSAGVGVNTEAFFGQGTRLTVV.

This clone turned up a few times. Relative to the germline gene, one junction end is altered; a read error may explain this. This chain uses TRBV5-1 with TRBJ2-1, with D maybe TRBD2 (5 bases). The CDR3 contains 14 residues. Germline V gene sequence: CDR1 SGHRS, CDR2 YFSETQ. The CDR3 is CASGFPAADNEQFF. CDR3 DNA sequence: TGCGCCAGCGGCTTCCCAGCGGCAGACAATGAGCAGTTCTTC.

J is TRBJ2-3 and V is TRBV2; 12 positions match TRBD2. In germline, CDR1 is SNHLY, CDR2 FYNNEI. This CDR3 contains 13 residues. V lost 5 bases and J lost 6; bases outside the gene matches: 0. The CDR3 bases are TGTGCCAGCAGTACTAGCGGGAGGGATACGCAGTATTTT. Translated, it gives CASSTSGRDTQYF.

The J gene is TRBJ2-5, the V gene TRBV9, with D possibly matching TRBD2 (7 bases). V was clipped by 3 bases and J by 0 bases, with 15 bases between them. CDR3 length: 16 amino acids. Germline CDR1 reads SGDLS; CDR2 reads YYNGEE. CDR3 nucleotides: TGTGCCAGCAGCGCCGAGGGAGGGGGGTACCAAGAGACCCAGTACTTC. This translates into CASSAEGGGYQETQYF.

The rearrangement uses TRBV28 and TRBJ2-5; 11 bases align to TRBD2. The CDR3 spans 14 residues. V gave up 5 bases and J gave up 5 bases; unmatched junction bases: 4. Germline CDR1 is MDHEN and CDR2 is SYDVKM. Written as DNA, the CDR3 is TGTGCCAGCAGTCCTGGACTAGCGGGTGAGACCCAGTACTTC. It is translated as CASSPGLAGETQYF.

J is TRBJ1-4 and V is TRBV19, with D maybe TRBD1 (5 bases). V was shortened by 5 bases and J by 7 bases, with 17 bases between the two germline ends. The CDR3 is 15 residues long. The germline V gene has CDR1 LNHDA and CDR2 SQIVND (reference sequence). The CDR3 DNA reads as TGTGCCAGTAGTTCAATACTGGGGGTGGGTGAAAAACTGTTTTTT. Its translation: CASSSILGVGEKLFF. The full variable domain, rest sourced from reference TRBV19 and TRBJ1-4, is DGGITQSPKYLFRKEGQNVTLSCEQNLNHDAMYWYRQDPGQGLRLIYYSQIVNDFQKGDIAEGYSVSREKKESFPLTVTSAQKNPTAFYLCASSSILGVGEKLFFGSGTQLSVL.

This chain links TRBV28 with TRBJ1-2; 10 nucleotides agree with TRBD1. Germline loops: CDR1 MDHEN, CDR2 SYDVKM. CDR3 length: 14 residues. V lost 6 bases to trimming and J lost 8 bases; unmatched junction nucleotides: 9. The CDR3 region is CASRAAGTGDGYTF. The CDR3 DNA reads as TGTGCCAGCAGGGCGGCCGGGACAGGGGACGGCTACACCTTC.

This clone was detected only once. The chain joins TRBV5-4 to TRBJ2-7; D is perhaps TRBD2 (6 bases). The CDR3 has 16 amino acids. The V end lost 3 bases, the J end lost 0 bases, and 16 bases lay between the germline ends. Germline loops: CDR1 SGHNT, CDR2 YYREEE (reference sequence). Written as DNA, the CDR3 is TGTGCCAGCAGCTCATCCGGGGGATGGAGCTCCTACGAGCAGTACTTC. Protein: CASSSSGGWSSYEQYF.

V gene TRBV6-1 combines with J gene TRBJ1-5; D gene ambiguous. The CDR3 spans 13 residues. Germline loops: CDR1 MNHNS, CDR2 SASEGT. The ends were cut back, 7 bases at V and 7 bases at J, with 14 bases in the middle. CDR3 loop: CASKPGPRQPQHF. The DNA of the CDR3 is TGTGCCAGCAAACCGGGCCCGAGGCAGCCCCAGCATTTT.